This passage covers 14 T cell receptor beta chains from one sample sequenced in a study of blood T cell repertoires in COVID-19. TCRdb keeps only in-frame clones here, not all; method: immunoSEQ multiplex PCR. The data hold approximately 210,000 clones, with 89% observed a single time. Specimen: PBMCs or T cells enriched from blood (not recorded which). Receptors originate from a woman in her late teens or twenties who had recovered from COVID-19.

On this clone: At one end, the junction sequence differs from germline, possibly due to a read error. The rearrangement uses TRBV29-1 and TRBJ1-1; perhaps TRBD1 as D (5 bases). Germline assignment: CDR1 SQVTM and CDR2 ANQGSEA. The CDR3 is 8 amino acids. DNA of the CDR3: TGCAGCGTTAGCGGGGACCTCTTT. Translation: CSVSGDLF.

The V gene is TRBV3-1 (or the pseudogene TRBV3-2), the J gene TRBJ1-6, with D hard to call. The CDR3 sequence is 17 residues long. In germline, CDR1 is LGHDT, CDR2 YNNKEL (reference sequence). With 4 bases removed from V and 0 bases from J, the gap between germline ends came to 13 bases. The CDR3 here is CASSPPGYSSYNSPLHF. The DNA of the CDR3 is TGTGCCAGCAGCCCCCCCGGGTATAGCTCCTATAATTCACCCCTCCACTTT.

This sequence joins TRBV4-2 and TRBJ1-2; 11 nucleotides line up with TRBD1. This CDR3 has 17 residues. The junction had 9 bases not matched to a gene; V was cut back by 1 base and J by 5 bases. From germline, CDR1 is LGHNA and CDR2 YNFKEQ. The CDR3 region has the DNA TGTGCCAGCAGCCAAGTGGGACCCGGGACAGGGGGTTATGGCTACACCTTC. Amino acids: CASSQVGPGTGGYGYTF.

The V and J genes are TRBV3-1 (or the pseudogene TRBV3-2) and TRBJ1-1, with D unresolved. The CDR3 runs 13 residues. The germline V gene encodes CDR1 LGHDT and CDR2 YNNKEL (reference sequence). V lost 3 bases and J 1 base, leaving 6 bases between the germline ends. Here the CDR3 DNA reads TGTGCCAGCAGCCATCGGGAGAACACTGAAGCTTTCTTT. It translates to CASSHRENTEAFF.

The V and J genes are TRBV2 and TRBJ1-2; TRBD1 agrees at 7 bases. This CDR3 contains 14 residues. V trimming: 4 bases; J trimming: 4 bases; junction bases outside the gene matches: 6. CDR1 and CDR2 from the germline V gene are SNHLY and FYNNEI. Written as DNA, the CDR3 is TGTGCCAGCAGTGCCCTACAGGGGTCCTATGGCTACACCTTC. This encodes CASSALQGSYGYTF.

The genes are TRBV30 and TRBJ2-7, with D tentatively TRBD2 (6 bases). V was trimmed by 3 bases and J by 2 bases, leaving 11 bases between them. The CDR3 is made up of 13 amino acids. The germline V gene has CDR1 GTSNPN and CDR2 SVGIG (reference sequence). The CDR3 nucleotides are TGTGCCTGGAGGGGGCTAGCGACCTACGAGCAGTACTTC. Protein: CAWRGLATYEQYF.

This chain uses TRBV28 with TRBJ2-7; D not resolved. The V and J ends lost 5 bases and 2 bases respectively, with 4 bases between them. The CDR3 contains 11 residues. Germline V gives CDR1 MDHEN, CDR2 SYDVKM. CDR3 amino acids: CASSLTYEQYF. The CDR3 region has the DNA TGTGCCAGCAGTCTAACCTACGAGCAGTACTTC.

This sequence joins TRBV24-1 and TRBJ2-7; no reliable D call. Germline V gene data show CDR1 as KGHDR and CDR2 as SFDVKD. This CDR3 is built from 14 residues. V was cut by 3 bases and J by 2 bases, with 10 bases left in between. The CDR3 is CATSDEISTYEQYF. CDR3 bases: TGTGCCACCAGTGATGAGATCTCGACCTACGAGCAGTACTTC.

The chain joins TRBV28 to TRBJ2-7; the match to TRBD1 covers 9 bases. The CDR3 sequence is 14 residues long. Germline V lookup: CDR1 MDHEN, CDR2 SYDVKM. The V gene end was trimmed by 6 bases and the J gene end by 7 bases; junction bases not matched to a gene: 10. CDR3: CASRDGTGNWEQYF. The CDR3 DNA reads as TGTGCCAGCAGAGACGGGACAGGGAATTGGGAGCAGTACTTC.

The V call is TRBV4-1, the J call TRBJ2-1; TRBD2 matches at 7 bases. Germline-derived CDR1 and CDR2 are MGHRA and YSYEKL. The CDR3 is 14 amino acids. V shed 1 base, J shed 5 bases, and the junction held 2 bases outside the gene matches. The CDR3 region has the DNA TGCGCCAGCAGCCAAGTCGCGGGGGACAATGAGCAGTTCTTC. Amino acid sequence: CASSQVAGDNEQFF.

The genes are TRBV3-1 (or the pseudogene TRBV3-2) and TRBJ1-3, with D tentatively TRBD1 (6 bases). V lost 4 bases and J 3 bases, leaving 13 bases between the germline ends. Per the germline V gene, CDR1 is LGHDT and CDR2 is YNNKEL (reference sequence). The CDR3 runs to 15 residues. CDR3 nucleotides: TGTGCCAGCAGCCCCCAGGGGAGTAATGGAAACACCATATATTTT. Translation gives CASSPQGSNGNTIYF.

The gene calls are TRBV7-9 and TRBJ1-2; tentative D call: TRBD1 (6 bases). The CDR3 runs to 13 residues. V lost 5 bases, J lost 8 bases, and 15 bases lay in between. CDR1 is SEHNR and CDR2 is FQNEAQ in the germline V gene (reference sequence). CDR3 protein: CASSKPQGRGYTF. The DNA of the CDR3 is TGTGCCAGCAGCAAACCACAGGGAAGAGGCTACACCTTC.

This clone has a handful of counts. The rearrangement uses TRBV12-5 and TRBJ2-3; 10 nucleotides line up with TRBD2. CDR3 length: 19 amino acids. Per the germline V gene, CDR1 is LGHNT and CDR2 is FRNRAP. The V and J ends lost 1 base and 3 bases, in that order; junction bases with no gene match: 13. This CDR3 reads CASGLGVAGGQTFTDTQYF. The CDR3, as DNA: TGTGCTAGTGGTTTGGGCGTAGCGGGGGGCCAAACGTTTACAGATACGCAGTATTTT.

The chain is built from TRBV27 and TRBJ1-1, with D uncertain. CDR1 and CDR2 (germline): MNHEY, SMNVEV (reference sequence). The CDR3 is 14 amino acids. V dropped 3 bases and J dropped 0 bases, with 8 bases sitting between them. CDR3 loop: CASSFNSLNTEAFF. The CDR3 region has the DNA TGTGCCAGCAGTTTTAACAGCTTGAACACTGAAGCTTTCTTT.